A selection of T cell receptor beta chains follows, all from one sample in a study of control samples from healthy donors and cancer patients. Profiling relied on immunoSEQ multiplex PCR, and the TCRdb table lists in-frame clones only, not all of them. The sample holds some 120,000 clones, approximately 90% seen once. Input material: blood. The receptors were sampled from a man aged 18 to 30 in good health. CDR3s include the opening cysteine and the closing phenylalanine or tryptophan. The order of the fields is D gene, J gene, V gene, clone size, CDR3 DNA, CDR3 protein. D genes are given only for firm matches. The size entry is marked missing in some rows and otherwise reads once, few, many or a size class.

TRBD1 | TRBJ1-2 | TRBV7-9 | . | TGTGCCAGCAGCCCAAGAGGACAGGGTCCCAACTATGGCTACACCTTC | CASSPRGQGPNYGYTF
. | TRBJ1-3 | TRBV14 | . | TGTGCCAGCAGCCAAATTCAGGGGCTAAGCGGAAACACCATATATTTT | CASSQIQGLSGNTIYF
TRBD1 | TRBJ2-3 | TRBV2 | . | TGTGCCAGCAGTTTGGACAGGGAAACAGATACGCAGTATTTT | CASSLDRETDTQYF
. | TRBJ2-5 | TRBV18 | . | TGTGCCAGCTTTGACAGCCTACAAGAGACCCAGTACTTC | CASFDSLQETQYF
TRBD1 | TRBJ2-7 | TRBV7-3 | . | TGTGCCAGCAGCCATGACGGGACAGGCCTTTACGAGCAGTACTTC | CASSHDGTGLYEQYF
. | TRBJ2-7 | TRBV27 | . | TGTGCCAGCAGTTTATCAAAGGGAATCGCGGATTCCTACGAGCAGTACTTC | CASSLSKGIADSYEQYF
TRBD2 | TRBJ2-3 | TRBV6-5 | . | TGTGCCAGCAGTTACTCGAGGACTAGCGGTACGCAGTATTTT | CASSYSRTSGTQYF
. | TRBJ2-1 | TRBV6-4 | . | TGTGCCAGCAGTGACGGGTTCTACAATGAGCAGTTCTTC | CASSDGFYNEQFF
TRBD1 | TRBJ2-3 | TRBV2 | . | TGTGCCAGCGGACAGGACCACACAGATACGCAGTATTTT | CASGQDHTDTQYF
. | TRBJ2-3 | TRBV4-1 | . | TGCGCCAGCAGCCAAGATTACTCCACTAGCACAGATACGCAGTATTTT | CASSQDYSTSTDTQYF
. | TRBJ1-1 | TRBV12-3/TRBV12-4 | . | TGTGCCACCATGAGACACCCGAGCGCTGAAGCTTTCTTT | CATMRHPSAEAFF
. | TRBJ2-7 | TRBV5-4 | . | TGTGCCAGCAGCTCCAGTGGACAGTCCTACGAGCAGTACTTC | CASSSSGQSYEQYF
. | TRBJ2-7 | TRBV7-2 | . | TGTGCCAGCAGCTTACTAGCGCGGGAGCAGTACTTC | CASSLLAREQYF
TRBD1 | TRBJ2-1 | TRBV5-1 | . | TGCGCCAGCAGCCGGACAGGGGTAAGCTACAATGAGCAGTTCTTC | CASSRTGVSYNEQFF
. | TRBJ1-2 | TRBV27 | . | TGTGCCAGCAGTTTATCTCAGGGTGCTAACTATGGCTACACCTTC | CASSLSQGANYGYTF
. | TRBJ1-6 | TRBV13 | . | TGTGCCAGCAGCGAAAACAGGGAGTCTTATAATTCACCCCTCCACTTT | CASSENRESYNSPLHF
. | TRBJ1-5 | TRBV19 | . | TGTGCCAGTAGTATAATTCAGGGTGGGGGGCAGCCCCAGCATTTT | CASSIIQGGGQPQHF
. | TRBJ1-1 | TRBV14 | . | TGTGCCAGCAGCCTTAGGGGGGGCACTGAAGCTTTCTTT | CASSLRGGTEAFF
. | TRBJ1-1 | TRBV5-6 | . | TGTGCCAGCATCCAGGACGGGTGGGGCACTGAAGCTTTCTTT | CASIQDGWGTEAFF
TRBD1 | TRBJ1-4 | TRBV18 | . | TGTGCCAGCTCTCAGGGACAGGGCTACTTTTGG | CASSQGQGYFW
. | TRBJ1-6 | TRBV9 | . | TGTGCCAGCAGCCCCGACGGACTACCCCTCCACTTT | CASSPDGLPLHF
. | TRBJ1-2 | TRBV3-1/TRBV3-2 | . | TGTGCCAGCAGCCTCCGGACGGCTAACTATGGCTACACCTTC | CASSLRTANYGYTF
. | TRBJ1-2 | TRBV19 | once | TGTGCCAGTAGGGGCCCCGGGACCGCGGGAGGCAACTATGGCTACACCTTC | CASRGPGTAGGNYGYTF
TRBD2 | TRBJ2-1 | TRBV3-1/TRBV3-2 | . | TGTGCCAGCAGCCTTACTAGCGGGGGGACCGGTGAGCAGTTCTTC | CASSLTSGGTGEQFF
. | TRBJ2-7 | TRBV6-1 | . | TGTGCCAGCAGTGAAGCAGGGGGATCGGTAGACGAGCAGTACTTC | CASSEAGGSVDEQYF
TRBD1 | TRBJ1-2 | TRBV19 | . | TGTGCCAGTAGACAACGAACAGGGGGCCTAGCTAACTATGGCTACACCTTC | CASRQRTGGLANYGYTF
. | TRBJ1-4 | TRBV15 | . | TGTGCCACCAGCAGAGATCTCGGTAATGAAAAACTGTTTTTT | CATSRDLGNEKLFF
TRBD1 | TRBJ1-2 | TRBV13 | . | TGTGCCAGCAGCTTGGTAGTCGGGACAGTTAACTATGGCTACACCTTC | CASSLVVGTVNYGYTF
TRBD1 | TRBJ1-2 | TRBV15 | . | TGTGCCACCAGCAGGGCGGACAGGGCGGCGGTTTATGGCTACACCTTC | CATSRADRAAVYGYTF
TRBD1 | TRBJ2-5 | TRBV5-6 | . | TGTGCCAGCAGCACCGGGACAGTTCAAGAGACCCAGTACTTC | CASSTGTVQETQYF
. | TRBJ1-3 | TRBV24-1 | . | TGTGCCACCAGTGTTGCGAAAACTGGAAACACCATATATTTT | CATSVAKTGNTIYF
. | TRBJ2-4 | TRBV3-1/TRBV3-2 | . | TGTGCCAGCAGCCAGGGATTAGCCAAAAACATTCAGTACTTC | CASSQGLAKNIQYF
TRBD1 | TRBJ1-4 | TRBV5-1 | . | TGCGCCAGCAGCCTCCAGGGGGCCGCTAATGAAAAACTGTTTTTT | CASSLQGAANEKLFF
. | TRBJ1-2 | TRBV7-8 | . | TGTGCCAGCGGGCGAGGGAGCTATGGCTACACCTTC | CASGRGSYGYTF
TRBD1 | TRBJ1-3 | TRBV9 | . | TGTGCCAGCTCCTTGACAGGGGGCGATGGAAACACCATATATTTT | CASSLTGGDGNTIYF
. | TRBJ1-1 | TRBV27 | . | TGTGCCAGCAGTTATGGCTGGGGTAACACTGAAGCTTTCTTT | CASSYGWGNTEAFF
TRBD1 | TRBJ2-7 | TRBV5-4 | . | TGTGCCAGCAGCTTGGGACAGGGGCACTACGAGCAGTACTTC | CASSLGQGHYEQYF
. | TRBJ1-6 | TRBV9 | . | TGTGCCAGCAGCGTTAGGGATGCGAATTCACCCCTCCACTTT | CASSVRDANSPLHF
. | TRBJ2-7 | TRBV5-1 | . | TGCGCCAGCAGCTTGGATGACGGCCAGGGGGGTACCGAGCAGTACTTC | CASSLDDGQGGTEQYF
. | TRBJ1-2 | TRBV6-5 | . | TGTGCCAGCAGTTACTCGAACGGGCGGTACTATGGCTACACCTTC | CASSYSNGRYYGYTF
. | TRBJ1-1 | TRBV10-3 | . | TGTGCCATCAGGTTTTCAGGGGAGAACACTGAAGCTTTCTTT | CAIRFSGENTEAFF
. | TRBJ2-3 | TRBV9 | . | TGTGCCAGCAGCGCCTGGGAGATCAGCACAGATACGCAGTATTTT | CASSAWEISTDTQYF
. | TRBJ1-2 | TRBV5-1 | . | TGCGCCAGCAGCTTCCCCTCAGCAGGGGAGGCTTCCACCTTC | CASSFPSAGEASTF
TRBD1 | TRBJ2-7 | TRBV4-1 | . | TGCGCCAGCAGCCAAGCGAGACAGGGCACCTACGAGCAGTACTTC | CASSQARQGTYEQYF
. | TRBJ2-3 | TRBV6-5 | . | TGTGCCAGCCTCTCCCCCAGGACAGATACGCAGTATTTT | CASLSPRTDTQYF